A selection of T cell receptor beta chains follows, all from one sample in a study of early T cells in non-severe SARS-CoV-2 infection. TCRdb reprocessed the 5' RACE reads with MiXCR, giving one entry per CDR3 protein. The sample has 80,000 to 95,000 distinct CDR3 sequences; roughly 14% are singletons. The sequenced sample consisted of whole blood. These TCRs come from an adult who was a healthcare worker with PCR-confirmed SARS-CoV-2 infection or an uninfected control (not recorded which). CDR3s include the opening cysteine and the closing phenylalanine or tryptophan. Each record gives: D gene, J gene, V gene, clone size, CDR3 protein, CDR3 DNA. D genes are given only for firm matches. A clone size is listed for some rows: how often the clone was seen (once, few, many), or a class if it is expanded.

d_gene: TRBD1; j_gene: TRBJ2-6; v_gene: TRBV6-1; abundance: .; CDR3aa: CASSGTGQVSSGANVLTF; CDR3nt: TGTGCCAGCAGTGGAACGGGACAGGTTAGCTCTGGGGCCAACGTCCTGACTTTC
d_gene: TRBD1; j_gene: TRBJ2-3; v_gene: TRBV24-1; abundance: many; CDR3aa: CATSDRSTGTGSTDTQYF; CDR3nt: TGTGCCACCAGTGACCGAAGTACCGGGACAGGAAGCACAGATACGCAGTATTTT
d_gene: .; j_gene: TRBJ1-4; v_gene: TRBV2; abundance: few; CDR3aa: CASREEGKLFF; CDR3nt: TGTGCCAGCAGAGAAGAGGGAAAACTGTTTTTT
d_gene: .; j_gene: TRBJ1-1; v_gene: TRBV10-3; abundance: few; CDR3aa: CAISERQENTEAFF; CDR3nt: TGTGCCATCAGCGAGCGACAGGAGAACACTGAAGCTTTCTTT
d_gene: .; j_gene: TRBJ2-1; v_gene: TRBV4-1; abundance: .; CDR3aa: CASSPASPEVNEQFF; CDR3nt: TGCGCCAGCAGCCCAGCCAGTCCCGAGGTCAATGAGCAGTTCTTC
d_gene: .; j_gene: TRBJ2-3; v_gene: TRBV5-1; abundance: .; CDR3aa: CASSLLSGVDTQYF; CDR3nt: TGCGCCAGCAGCTTGTTGTCAGGGGTGGATACGCAGTATTTT
d_gene: .; j_gene: TRBJ2-6; v_gene: TRBV2; abundance: few; CDR3aa: CASSDPRSGANVLTF; CDR3nt: TGTGCCAGCAGTGATCCCAGGTCTGGGGCCAACGTCCTGACTTTC
d_gene: .; j_gene: TRBJ1-1; v_gene: TRBV5-4; abundance: .; CDR3aa: CASSLLDTEAFF; CDR3nt: TGTGCCAGCAGCTTGCTTGACACTGAAGCTTTCTTT
d_gene: TRBD1; j_gene: TRBJ1-2; v_gene: TRBV28; abundance: few; CDR3aa: CATRQGGGYGYTF; CDR3nt: TGTGCCACTCGCCAGGGGGGTGGCTATGGCTACACCTTC
d_gene: TRBD1; j_gene: TRBJ2-3; v_gene: TRBV2; abundance: .; CDR3aa: CASSYGTVISTDTQYF; CDR3nt: TGTGCCAGCAGTTACGGGACAGTCATTAGCACAGATACGCAGTATTTT
d_gene: .; j_gene: TRBJ2-3; v_gene: TRBV9; abundance: .; CDR3aa: CASSEGTFGTQYF; CDR3nt: TGTGCCAGCAGCGAGGGGACGTTTGGGACGCAGTATTTT
d_gene: TRBD2; j_gene: TRBJ2-1; v_gene: TRBV7-9; abundance: .; CDR3aa: CASSPPGGQTNEQFF; CDR3nt: TGTGCCAGCAGCCCCCCGGGGGGGCAAACCAATGAGCAGTTCTTC
d_gene: .; j_gene: TRBJ1-1; v_gene: TRBV25-1; abundance: few; CDR3aa: CASKNSGNTEAFF; CDR3nt: TGTGCCAGCAAGAACTCAGGGAACACTGAAGCTTTCTTT
d_gene: .; j_gene: TRBJ2-5; v_gene: TRBV4-2; abundance: .; CDR3aa: CASSQDRGQETQYF; CDR3nt: TGTGCCAGCAGCCAAGACAGGGGACAAGAGACCCAGTACTTC
d_gene: .; j_gene: TRBJ1-1; v_gene: TRBV28; abundance: .; CDR3aa: CASSSPGLGTEAFF; CDR3nt: TGTGCCAGCAGTTCACCAGGGTTGGGCACTGAAGCTTTCTTT
d_gene: .; j_gene: TRBJ1-2; v_gene: TRBV6-5; abundance: few; CDR3aa: CASSYSGGGGYTF; CDR3nt: TGTGCCAGCAGTTACTCTGGCGGTGGAGGCTACACCTTC
d_gene: .; j_gene: TRBJ1-5; v_gene: TRBV12-3/TRBV12-4; abundance: .; CDR3aa: CASSVYPQQPQHF; CDR3nt: TGTGCCAGCAGTGTCTATCCCCAGCAGCCCCAGCATTTT
d_gene: .; j_gene: TRBJ2-5; v_gene: TRBV4-1; abundance: .; CDR3aa: CASSQDGIQETQYF; CDR3nt: TGCGCCAGCAGCCAAGATGGCATCCAAGAGACCCAGTACTTC
d_gene: .; j_gene: TRBJ1-6; v_gene: TRBV7-9; abundance: .; CDR3aa: CASSGWGPGNSPLHF; CDR3nt: TGTGCCAGCAGCGGTTGGGGCCCTGGTAATTCACCCCTCCACTTT
d_gene: .; j_gene: TRBJ2-5; v_gene: TRBV20-1; abundance: many; CDR3aa: CSARDWGRQETQYF; CDR3nt: TGCAGTGCTAGAGATTGGGGCAGGCAAGAGACCCAGTACTTC
d_gene: .; j_gene: TRBJ1-1; v_gene: TRBV5-5; abundance: few; CDR3aa: CASSLRQTNTEAFF; CDR3nt: TGTGCCAGCAGCTTGCGTCAAACAAACACTGAAGCTTTCTTT
d_gene: TRBD1; j_gene: TRBJ1-2; v_gene: TRBV28; abundance: .; CDR3aa: CASGPGQGIYGYTF; CDR3nt: TGTGCCAGCGGACCGGGACAGGGAATCTATGGCTACACCTTC
d_gene: .; j_gene: TRBJ2-3; v_gene: TRBV7-3; abundance: .; CDR3aa: CASSWDGFTDTQYF; CDR3nt: TGTGCCAGCAGCTGGGATGGGTTCACAGATACGCAGTATTTT
d_gene: .; j_gene: TRBJ1-1; v_gene: TRBV5-4; abundance: few; CDR3aa: CASSTTQNTEAFF; CDR3nt: TGTGCCAGCAGCACGACCCAGAACACTGAAGCTTTCTTT
d_gene: TRBD2; j_gene: TRBJ2-2; v_gene: TRBV5-1; abundance: few; CDR3aa: CASRSSSGDANTGELFF; CDR3nt: TGCGCCAGCAGGTCCTCTAGCGGGGACGCGAACACCGGGGAGCTGTTTTTT
d_gene: .; j_gene: TRBJ2-2; v_gene: TRBV5-1; abundance: few; CDR3aa: CASSLARTVSVSGELFF; CDR3nt: TGCGCCAGCAGCTTGGCCCGGACAGTATCAGTCAGCGGGGAGCTGTTTTTT